This passage covers 21 T cell receptor beta chains from one sample sequenced in a study of shared clonotypes between healthy human individuals. Produced via immunoSEQ multiplex PCR; TCRdb's table is partial and in-frame only. This sample carries about 2.4 million clones, over 85% of them seen once, and the ten largest clones take roughly 0.39%. Sequenced input: naive CD4+ T cells from PBMCs. Documented subset: CD45RA+ positively selected. The receptors stem from a man younger than 35 in good health. Some clones in this sample may be carry-over from other donors' samples.

V gene TRBV28 combines with J gene TRBJ1-2, with 7 bases aligning to TRBD1. The V segment lost 8 bases and the J segment 4 bases; nucleotides outside the gene matches: 19. This CDR3 spans 17 amino acids. Per germline, CDR1 MDHEN and CDR2 SYDVKM. Here the CDR3 DNA reads TGTGCCAGCGGGAGGGTGGATTGGGCAGGGGGTCTCTATGGCTACACCTTC. This sequence encodes CASGRVDWAGGLYGYTF.

Note on this clone: Other DNA sequences from this sample encode an identical CDR3 as well. The chain combines TRBV18 with TRBJ1-5; D unclear. The CDR3 runs to 13 residues. V lost 2 bases to trimming and J lost 3 bases, with 5 bases between them. CDR1 and CDR2 (germline): KGHSH, LQKENI. CDR3 protein: CASSPGFNQPQHF. The CDR3 DNA follows: TGTGCCAGCTCACCAGGGTTCAATCAGCCCCAGCATTTT.

The V call is TRBV10-3, the J call TRBJ1-4; D unresolved. The CDR3 sequence is 14 residues long. The V end lost 0 bases, the J end lost 2 bases, and 4 bases lay between the germline ends. In germline, CDR1 is ENHRY, CDR2 SYGVKD. The CDR3, as DNA: TGTGCCATCAGTGAGTCGACGACTAATGAAAAACTGTTTTTT. It encodes CAISESTTNEKLFF.

The chain carries TRBV5-1 and TRBJ2-5; D is possibly TRBD1 (6 bases). With 2 bases removed from V and 1 base from J, the gap between germline ends came to 9 bases. The CDR3 contains 14 residues. From germline, CDR1 is SGHRS and CDR2 YFSETQ. The CDR3 nucleotides are TGCGCCAGCAGCTTCAAGACAGGCCAAGAGACCCAGTACTTC. Protein product: CASSFKTGQETQYF.

The gene calls are TRBV5-6 and TRBJ2-4, with D perhaps TRBD1 (6 bases). This CDR3 is built from 14 residues. CDR1 and CDR2 from the germline V gene are SGHDT and YYEEEE. V dropped 6 bases and J dropped 6 bases, with 16 bases sitting between them. CDR3 bases: TGTGCCAGCACCGTAGACAGGTTGGGAAACATTCAGTACTTC. Translating gives CASTVDRLGNIQYF.

Note on this clone: Within the sample, other DNA sequences also encode this same CDR3. V and J are TRBV7-2 and TRBJ2-7; D not resolved. The CDR3 consists of 11 residues. V lost 5 bases and J 1 base, leaving 3 bases between the germline ends. CDR1 is SGHTA and CDR2 is FQGNSA in the germline V gene. In DNA, the CDR3 is TGTGCCAGCAGCCGATCCTACGAGCAGTACTTC. Translation: CASSRSYEQYF.

The chain carries TRBV7-3 and TRBJ1-1; no reliable D call. The length of the CDR3 is 13 residues. The V gene lost 3 bases and the J gene lost 0 bases, with 5 bases spanning the gap. CDR1 and CDR2 from the germline V gene are SGHTA and FQGTGA. Here the CDR3 reads CASSFLLNTEAFF. In DNA form, the CDR3 reads TGTGCCAGCAGCTTTTTGTTGAACACTGAAGCTTTCTTT.

This sequence joins TRBV13 and TRBJ2-5, with 7 bases aligning to TRBD2. CDR1 is PRHDT and CDR2 is FYEKMQ in the germline V gene (reference sequence). V trimming: 0 bases; J trimming: 7 bases; junction bases outside the gene matches: 8. The CDR3 has 15 residues. CDR3 nucleotides: TGTGCCAGCAGCTTAGGACGGGGGGAGGTCGGGACCCAGTACTTC. This sequence encodes CASSLGRGEVGTQYF.

This chain connects TRBV5-5 to TRBJ1-2; D unclear. Germline CDR1 and CDR2: SGHKS and YYEKEE (reference sequence). Trimming removed 4 bases at V and 3 bases at J, with 13 bases between. The CDR3 length is 14 residues. The CDR3 bases are TGTGCCAGCAGCCCTAACCCGGAGGACTATGGCTACACCTTC. Its translation is CASSPNPEDYGYTF. The full variable domain, its missing parts supplied by reference TRBV5-5 and TRBJ1-2, is DAGVTQSPTHLIKTRGQQVTLRCSPISGHKSVSWYQQVLGQGPQFIFQYYEKEERGRGNFPDRFSARQFPNYSSELNVNALLLGDSALYLCASSPNPEDYGYTFGSGTRLTVV.

The rearrangement links TRBV18 to TRBJ1-1; possible D gene TRBD1, 5 bases. V was clipped by 4 bases and J by 1 base, with 10 bases between them. Germline-derived CDR1 and CDR2 are KGHSH and LQKENI. CDR3 length: 14 residues. The CDR3, as DNA: TGTGCCAGCTCACGACAGCAGCGGAACACTGAAGCTTTCTTT. It translates to CASSRQQRNTEAFF.

This rearrangement joins TRBV27 to TRBJ2-1, with 12 positions matching TRBD2. CDR3 length: 22 residues. V dropped 2 bases and J dropped 5; count of bases not matched to a gene: 22. CDR1 is MNHEY and CDR2 is SMNVEV in the germline V gene (reference sequence). In DNA form, the CDR3 reads TGTGCCAGCAGTTTAGAGGGCCCGAGGGCTAGCGGGAGGGCCGGTTACCACAATGAGCAGTTCTTC. Translation: CASSLEGPRASGRAGYHNEQFF.

The gene calls are TRBV9 and TRBJ2-5, with TRBD2 matching 7 bases. The CDR3 covers 14 residues. Germline CDR1 is SGDLS and CDR2 is YYNGEE. V lost 4 bases, J lost 4 bases, and 7 bases stayed unmatched. The CDR3 here is CASSPGVAGETQYF. Written as DNA, the CDR3 is TGTGCCAGCAGCCCCGGGGTAGCGGGAGAGACCCAGTACTTC.

CDR3: CASSVQVAGYNEQFF. DNA of the CDR3: TGTGCCAGCAGCGTACAGGTGGCAGGGTACAATGAGCAGTTCTTC. The rearrangement joins TRBV9 to TRBJ2-1, with a weak D call TRBD1 (5 bases). The CDR3 extends over 15 amino acids. V was clipped by 1 base and J by 4 bases, with 12 bases between them. Germline CDR1 and CDR2: SGDLS and YYNGEE.

J is TRBJ2-7 and V is TRBV11-1; D is possibly TRBD2 (5 bases). The CDR3 is made up of 13 amino acids. CDR1 and CDR2 from the germline V gene are SGHAT and FQDESV (reference sequence). Deletions cut 5 bases from V and 6 bases from J, with 14 bases between. CDR3 sequence reads: CASSHTARVEQYF. The CDR3 DNA reads as TGTGCCAGCAGCCATACGGCGAGGGTCGAGCAGTACTTC.

CDR3 residues: CASSSRASGNTGELFF. CDR3 nucleotides: TGTGCCAGCAGCTCCCGGGCTAGCGGAAACACCGGGGAGCTGTTTTTT. V gene TRBV11-3 combines with J gene TRBJ2-2, with 7 bases that match TRBD2. Unmatched junction bases numbered 7, after V lost 4 bases and J lost 2 bases. The CDR3 is made up of 16 amino acids. From germline, CDR1 is SGHNT and CDR2 YENEEA.

This clone has a single count. The chain employs TRBV29-1 and TRBJ1-1, with D perhaps matching TRBD1 (5 bases). V lost 4 bases and J lost 2, with 14 bases in between. This CDR3 has 14 residues. Germline-derived CDR1 and CDR2 are SQVTM and ANQGSEA. The CDR3 DNA sequence: TGCAGCGTTGGTAAAAAACAGGATAACACTGAAGCTTTCTTT. It yields the protein CSVGKKQDNTEAFF. Together with reference TRBV29-1 and TRBJ1-1, the CDR3 gives the full variable domain: SAVISQKPSRDICQRGTSLTIQCQVDSQVTMMFWYRQQPGQSLTLIATANQGSEATYESGFVIDKFPISRPNLTFSTLTVSNMSPEDSSIYLCSVGKKQDNTEAFFGQGTRLTVV.

The rearrangement joins TRBV4-1 to TRBJ2-3; D ambiguous. V was clipped by 2 bases and J by 6 bases, with 9 bases between them. The CDR3 has 13 residues. Germline V gene sequence: CDR1 MGHRA, CDR2 YSYEKL. The CDR3 coding sequence is TGCGCCAGCAGCCAACTCCTAAGCGATACGCAGTATTTT. This codes for CASSQLLSDTQYF.

This clone was picked up one time. The chain has TRBV6-5 and TRBJ1-1; D is possibly TRBD1 (5 bases). V was pared by 6 bases and J by 0 bases, with 11 bases between. The CDR3 has 14 amino acids. The V gene's germline CDR1 is MNHEY and CDR2 SVGAGI. The DNA for the CDR3 is TGTGCCAGCAGAGGGGCGGGGTTGAACACTGAAGCTTTCTTT. Protein product: CASRGAGLNTEAFF.

The chain links TRBV5-5 to TRBJ1-2, with 8 bases lining up with TRBD1. There are 14 residues in the CDR3. The V gene's germline CDR1 is SGHKS and CDR2 YYEKEE (reference sequence). V lost 1 base, J lost 4 bases, and 3 bases stayed unmatched. DNA of the CDR3: TGTGCCAGCAGCTTGCCAACAGGGGGCTATGGCTACACCTTC. This gives the protein CASSLPTGGYGYTF.

The chain carries TRBV4-1 and TRBJ2-3; 7 positions match TRBD1. The V and J ends lost 0 bases and 2 bases, in that order; junction bases with no gene match: 5. Germline CDR1 MGHRA, CDR2 YSYEKL. The length of the CDR3 is 16 residues. The DNA for the CDR3 is TGCGCCAGCAGCCAAGAAGAACAGGGGTCCACAGATACGCAGTATTTT. This codes for CASSQEEQGSTDTQYF.

V is TRBV6-5 and J is TRBJ2-5; D gene unclear. Trimming took 5 bases from V and 7 from J, leaving 17 bases between them. The CDR3 loop spans 14 amino acids. Germline V gene lookup returns CDR1 MNHEY and CDR2 SVGAGI. The CDR3 DNA reads TGTGCCAGCAGTCCGGACCGAAACCGGGTGACCCAGTACTTC. It yields the protein CASSPDRNRVTQYF.